Only a few counts were recorded for the clone carrying this T cell receptor beta chain. Its antigen is as yet unknown. This CDR3 spans 14 amino acids. The V and J ends lost 4 bases and 3 bases respectively, with 11 bases between them. From germline, CDR1 is MNHEY and CDR2 SMNVEV (reference sequence). The diagnostic basis comprised clinical symptoms, serum thyroxine and TRAb, thyroid ultrasound and orbital computed tomography. The PBMCs were sourced from fresh peripheral blood (more than 9 ml). TCR beta CDR3 regions were amplified from RNA transcripts. HTBI primers were employed in a first-round RT-PCR of the TCR CDR3. Each CDR3 protein gets one entry after TCRdb re-called the multiplex PCR reads with MiXCR. The data show approximately 590,000 distinct CDR3 sequences, approximately 14% seen once. This sample is drawn from a study of T cells in Graves' hyperthyroidism and ophthalmopathy. Whole-study context: The initial diagnosis was the point when peripheral blood was collected, ahead of any treatment.

General study results and limits: Ophthalmopathy and stable hyperthyroidism were told apart by a 13 V-J model.

The receptor was isolated from a woman in her twenties or thirties with Graves' hyperthyroidism. Sample: blood. J is TRBJ2-3 and V is TRBV27; weak D call: TRBD2 (5 bases). The CDR3 protein is CASSSVGSTDTQYF. The CDR3 DNA reads as TGTGCCAGCAGTTCAGTAGGGAGTACAGATACGCAGTATTTT.